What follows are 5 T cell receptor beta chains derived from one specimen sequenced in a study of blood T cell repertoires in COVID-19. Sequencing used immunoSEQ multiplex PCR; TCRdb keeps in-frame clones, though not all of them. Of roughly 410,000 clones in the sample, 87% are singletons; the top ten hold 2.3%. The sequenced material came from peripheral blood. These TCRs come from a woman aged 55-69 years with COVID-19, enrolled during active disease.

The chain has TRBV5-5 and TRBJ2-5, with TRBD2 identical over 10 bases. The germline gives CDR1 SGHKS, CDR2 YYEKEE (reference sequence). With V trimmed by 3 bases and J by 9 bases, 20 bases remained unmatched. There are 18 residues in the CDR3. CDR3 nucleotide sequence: TGTGCCAGCAGCTCGCAGGGTCTAGCGGGGGACCTAGTGCGGGCCCAGTACTTC. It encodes CASSSQGLAGDLVRAQYF.

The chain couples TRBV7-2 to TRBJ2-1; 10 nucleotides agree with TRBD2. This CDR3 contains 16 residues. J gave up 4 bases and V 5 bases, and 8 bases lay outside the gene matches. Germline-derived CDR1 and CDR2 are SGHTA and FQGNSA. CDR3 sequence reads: CASSPSRAGGYNEQFF. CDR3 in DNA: TGTGCCAGCAGCCCAAGCCGAGCGGGGGGGTACAATGAGCAGTTCTTC.

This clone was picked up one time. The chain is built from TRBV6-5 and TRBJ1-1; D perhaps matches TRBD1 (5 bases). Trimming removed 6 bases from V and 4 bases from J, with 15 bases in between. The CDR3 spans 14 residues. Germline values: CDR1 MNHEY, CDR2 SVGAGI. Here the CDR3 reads CASSLGHPLTEAFF. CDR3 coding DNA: TGTGCCAGCAGCCTTGGACACCCACTCACTGAAGCTTTCTTT.

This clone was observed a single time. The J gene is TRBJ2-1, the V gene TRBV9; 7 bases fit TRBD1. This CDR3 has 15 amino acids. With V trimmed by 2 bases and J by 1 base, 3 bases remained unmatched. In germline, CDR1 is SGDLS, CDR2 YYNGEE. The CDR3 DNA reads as TGTGCCAGCAGCGTGGGACAGACGTCCTACAATGAGCAGTTCTTC. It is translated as CASSVGQTSYNEQFF.

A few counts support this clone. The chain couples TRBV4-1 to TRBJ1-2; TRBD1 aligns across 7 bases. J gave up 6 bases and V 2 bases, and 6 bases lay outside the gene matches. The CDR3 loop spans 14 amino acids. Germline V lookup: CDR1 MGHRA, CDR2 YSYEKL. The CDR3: CASSQPGQPNGYTF. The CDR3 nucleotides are TGCGCCAGCAGCCAACCGGGACAGCCGAATGGCTACACCTTC.